The rows below give T cell receptor beta chains drawn from one sample of a study of graft-versus-host responses after intestinal transplantation. Data came from immunoSEQ multiplex PCR; TCRdb stores just in-frame clones and leaves some out. The table has around 110,000 clones, just over 90% seen once. No antigen has been assigned to these receptors. Sample: unstimulated CD4+ T cells sorted from spleen or lymph node cells, taken before intestinal transplant. These TCRs come from a human donor who received an intestinal transplant. CDR3s include the opening cysteine and the closing phenylalanine or tryptophan. A D gene is named only where the DNA matches it firmly. Clone size is not always given. Where it is, it says once, few, many or a class for expanded clones.

>NA|13|NA|TRBJ2-7|TRBV19
TGTGCCACCGGCCGGGACACAACCTACGAGCAGTACTTC
CATGRDTTYEQYF
>once|20|TRBD2|TRBJ2-2|TRBV28
TGTGCCAGCACTACCCTGGGTGGGCTAGCGGGAGGCCCGAACACCGGGGAGCTGTTTTTT
CASTTLGGLAGGPNTGELFF
>NA|16|TRBD2|TRBJ2-3|TRBV4-2
TGTGCCAGCAGGGGGGATGAGGCGGGAGGGGCAGATACGCAGTATTTT
CASRGDEAGGADTQYF
>once|13|NA|TRBJ2-1|TRBV9
TGTGCCAGCAGCCTACAGGGTTCCCAGAAGCAGTTCTTC
CASSLQGSQKQFF
>NA|15|NA|TRBJ1-4|TRBV9
TGTGCCAGCAGCGTAGGTTGGGGCGCGAGTGAAAAACTGTTTTTT
CASSVGWGASEKLFF
>NA|15|TRBD1|TRBJ1-1|TRBV5-4
TGTGCCAGCAGCTTGTTTCGAGACAGGGAGATTGAAGCTTTCTTT
CASSLFRDREIEAFF
>NA|12|NA|TRBJ1-1|TRBV6-6
TGTGCCAGCACAGGTTTCGGCACTGAAGCTTTCTTT
CASTGFGTEAFF
>NA|16|TRBD1|TRBJ2-7|TRBV2
TGTGCCAGCAGCCTAGAGCCGGGACAGGTTCCCTACGAGCAGTACTTC
CASSLEPGQVPYEQYF
>once|13|NA|TRBJ1-1|TRBV30
TGTGCCTGGAGCTCGGGGTGGTACACTGAAGCTTTCTTT
CAWSSGWYTEAFF
>NA|14|TRBD1|TRBJ1-1|TRBV30
TGTGCCTGGAGTGTACAGGGGGCGAACACTGAAGCTTTCTTT
CAWSVQGANTEAFF